This T cell receptor beta chain comes out of a study of early T cells in non-severe SARS-CoV-2 infection. Study as a whole: Sequencing of bulk RNA from unsorted whole blood was done, without chain pairing.

About this clonotype itself: Its antigen is still unknown.

Trimming stripped 0 bases from V and 9 bases from J, with 18 bases between. The CDR3 spans 16 residues. CDR1 LNHNV and CDR2 YYDKDF come from the germline V gene (reference sequence). Study-level points and caveats: VDJdb matching favored anti-spike CD8 responses, missing private and CD4 specificities.

Unique molecular identifiers were attached to individual cDNA molecules. Using its own MiXCR run on the 5' RACE reads, TCRdb lists one record per CDR3 protein. Of around 52,000 distinct CDR3 sequences in the sample, over 10% are singletons; the top ten hold about 3.1%. This sequence joins TRBV15 and TRBJ2-4; the D call may be TRBD1 or TRBD2 (5 bases each). The clonotype comes from an adult who was a healthcare worker with PCR-confirmed SARS-CoV-2 infection or an uninfected control (not recorded which). What was sequenced was whole blood. The CDR3 nucleotides are TGTGCCACCAGCAGAGATCCCGGACAAAAGGGGAGCATTCAGTACTTC. It codes for CATSRDPGQKGSIQYF.